This T cell receptor beta chain was recovered during a study of blood T cell repertoires in COVID-19. Study at large: COVID-19 samples from acute and convalescent phases originated in the United States, Italy and Spain. T cells, B-cell-depleted T cells, or PBMCs supplied cDNA or gDNA.

The CDR3 sequence is 13 residues long. V was pared by 2 bases and J by 13 bases, with 8 bases of the junction left unmatched. Original data processing: It was from reference gene primer amplification that nucleated cell counts were estimated. Using immunoSEQ multiplex PCR, the repertoire was profiled, and TCRdb retains in-frame clones only, with some absent. V and J calls and clone size follow that table, whereas D and trimming were derived from the DNA. The sample includes more than 200,000 clones, about 83% seen only once; the top ten take roughly 8.8%. This chain links TRBV12-3 or TRBV12-4 with TRBJ2-1; TRBD2 agrees at 7 bases. The TCR sequence derives from a man aged 40-50 years with active or convalescent COVID-19. Sequencing was done on a sample of peripheral blood. CDR3 loop: CASSLRRELLQFF. The CDR3 nucleotides read TGTGCCAGCAGTTTACGGCGGGAGTTGTTACAGTTCTTC.